The source of this T cell receptor (beta chain) is a study of blood T cell repertoires in COVID-19. Study overall: Acute and convalescent COVID-19 specimens originated in the United States, Italy and Spain. PBMCs, B-cell-depleted T cells, or T cells were the source of the cDNA or gDNA that made up the material.

Authors' processing steps: Estimates of nucleated cell counts were drawn from the amplification of reference gene primers. Sequencing was performed with immunoSEQ multiplex PCR; in TCRdb, only in-frame clones are kept and a portion is missing. V and J calls plus clone size are reproduced from that table; the DNA served to infer D and trimming. The data show around 100,000 clones, about four fifths seen once. V was clipped by 3 bases and J by 0 bases; unmatched bases: 13. The germline gives CDR1 LGHNA, CDR2 YSLEER. The CDR3 extends over 18 amino acids. What was sequenced was peripheral blood. The receptor was derived from a human donor in a cohort sampled during active COVID-19. The chain employs TRBV4-3 and TRBJ2-7, with 8 bases lining up with TRBD1. Written as DNA, the CDR3 is TGCGCCAGCAGCCATGGTATATTTAGACAGGGGCCCTCCTACGAGCAGTACTTC. This gives the protein CASSHGIFRQGPSYEQYF.